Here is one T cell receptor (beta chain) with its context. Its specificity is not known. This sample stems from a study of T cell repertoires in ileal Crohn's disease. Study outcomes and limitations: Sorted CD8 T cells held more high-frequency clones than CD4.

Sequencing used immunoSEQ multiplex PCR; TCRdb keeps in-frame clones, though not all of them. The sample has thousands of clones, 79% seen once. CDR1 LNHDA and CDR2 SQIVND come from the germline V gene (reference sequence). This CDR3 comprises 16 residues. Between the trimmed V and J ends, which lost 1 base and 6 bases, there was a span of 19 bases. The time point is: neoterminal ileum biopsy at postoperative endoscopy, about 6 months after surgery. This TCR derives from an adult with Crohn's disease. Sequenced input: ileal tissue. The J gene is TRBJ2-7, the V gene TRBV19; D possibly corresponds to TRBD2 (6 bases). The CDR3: CASSIVFRLARLEQYF. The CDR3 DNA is TGTGCCAGTAGTATAGTCTTTCGGCTAGCGCGTCTCGAGCAGTACTTC.